The 5 T cell receptor beta chains presented below share a single source sample, sequenced in a study of T cell repertoires in cytomegalovirus infection. TCRdb ran MiXCR on the reads and lists one entry per CDR3 protein. Of 40,000 to 50,000 distinct CDR3 sequences detected, around 20% appear once; the ten largest clones hold less than 20%. These receptors have no known antigen. Source material: PBMCs, sequenced either directly or after in vitro stimulation (not recorded which). All receptors come from a human donor in good health (CMV status not recorded). Some clones in this sample may be carry-over from other donors' samples.

V usage is TRBV28 and J usage is TRBJ1-2; D gene unclear. The germline V gene has CDR1 MDHEN and CDR2 SYDVKM. The germline V and J ends were trimmed by 6 bases and 6 bases, with 14 bases remaining between them. This CDR3 contains 13 residues. The CDR3 sequence is CASSQNRRDGYTF. CDR3 nucleotides: TGTGCCAGCAGCCAAAACAGAAGGGATGGCTACACCTTC.

There are many counts of this clonotype. CDR3 DNA sequence: TGTGCCAGCAGTTGGACTAGCGGGTCCCACAGGGAGACCCAGTACTTC. It encodes CASSWTSGSHRETQYF. This chain connects TRBV12-3 or TRBV12-4 to TRBJ2-5, with 11 bases aligning to TRBD2. The CDR3 has 16 residues. V shed 4 bases, J shed 5 bases, and the junction held 9 bases outside the gene matches.

This clonotype came up a few times. The rearrangement uses TRBV4-1 and TRBJ2-2; D uncertain. The CDR3 covers 17 residues. Germline lookup yields CDR1 MGHRA and CDR2 YSYEKL. Trimming shortened V by 1 base and J by 4 bases, and 16 bases separated the two germline ends. CDR3 protein: CASSQVPPRWGTGELFF. CDR3 in DNA: TGCGCCAGCAGCCAAGTGCCCCCCAGATGGGGCACCGGGGAGCTGTTTTTT.

The chain uses TRBV14 and TRBJ1-6; D gene ambiguous. The germline CDR1 and CDR2 sequences are SGHDN and FVKESK. CDR3 length: 16 residues. The V end was cut by 5 bases, the J end by 7 bases, with 18 bases between. Here the CDR3 DNA reads TGTGCCAGCAGCTTCGACCGGTTACGGGGAAATTCACCCCTCCACTTT. This codes for CASSFDRLRGNSPLHF. The full variable domain, in which reference TRBV14 and TRBJ1-6 provide the parts outside the CDR3, is EAGVTQFPSHSVIEKGQTVTLRCDPISGHDNLYWYRRVMGKEIKFLLHFVKESKQDESGMPNNRFLAERTGGTYSTLKVQPAELEDSGVYFCASSFDRLRGNSPLHFGNGTRLTVT.

The chain carries TRBV2 and TRBJ2-6; no firm D call. This CDR3 has 13 amino acids. Germline CDR1 is SNHLY and CDR2 is FYNNEI. The V and J ends lost 8 bases and 4 bases respectively, with 9 bases between them. CDR3 coding DNA: TGTGCCAGCGACGAAAGGGGGGCCAACGTCCTGACTTTC. Translating it yields CASDERGANVLTF.